These T cell receptor beta chains were read from a single sample in a study of shared clonotypes between healthy human individuals. The data were produced by immunoSEQ multiplex PCR, yet TCRdb's version contains in-frame clones alone and is incomplete. The sample lists fewer than 1 million clones; about 96% were seen once. The sample comprised naive CD8+ T cells sorted from blood. These receptor sequences come from a man aged 25-40 years in good health. Both conserved end residues are part of each CDR3. A D gene is named only where the DNA matches it firmly. Not all rows give a size; the values are once, few, many and, for expanded clones, a class.

D gene | clone size | J gene | V gene | CDR3 DNA | CDR3 protein
. | . | TRBJ2-5 | TRBV11-2 | TGTGCCAGCAGCTTACCTGGGCGAAGCCAAGAGACCCAGTACTTC | CASSLPGRSQETQYF
TRBD2 | . | TRBJ2-7 | TRBV29-1 | TGCAGCGTTGTGGGGGGGAGCGGGAGTGGCGAGCAGTACTTC | CSVVGGSGSGEQYF
TRBD2 | . | TRBJ2-4 | TRBV7-6 | TGTGCCAGCAGCGAGACTAGCGGAAGGGGTGCCAAAAACATTCAGTACTTC | CASSETSGRGAKNIQYF
. | . | TRBJ1-5 | TRBV6-6 | TGTGCCAGCAGTTACACTGATCCGCCCCAGCATTTT | CASSYTDPPQHF
. | . | TRBJ2-7 | TRBV9 | TGTGCCAGCAGCGTCACGGGGCTGACCTACGAGCAGTACTTC | CASSVTGLTYEQYF
. | . | TRBJ2-7 | TRBV27 | . | CASYLGQRVYEQYFSWYF
TRBD1 | . | TRBJ2-7 | TRBV12-5 | TGTGCTAGTGGTTTGGGACAGGGGTCCCACGAGCAGTACTTC | CASGLGQGSHEQYF
TRBD1 | . | TRBJ2-1 | TRBV6-5 | TGTGCCAGCAGTACGACAGGGGGTTCCTACAATGAGCAGTTCTTC | CASSTTGGSYNEQFF
TRBD2 | . | TRBJ2-1 | TRBV25-1 | TGTGCCAGCAGGGGACTAGCCTCGAGCTCCTACAATGAGCAGTTCTTC | CASRGLASSSYNEQFF
. | . | TRBJ2-5 | TRBV9 | TGTGCCAGCAGCGCGGCTGGCTGGCAAGAGACCCAGTACTTC | CASSAAGWQETQYF
. | . | TRBJ2-2 | TRBV6-5 | TGTGCCAGCAGTTACGGGGAAGGCACCGGGGAGCTGTTTTTT | CASSYGEGTGELFF
TRBD2 | . | TRBJ2-3 | TRBV10-3 | TGTGCCATCAATCGGGAGGGTACAGATACGCAGTATTTT | CAINREGTDTQYF
. | . | TRBJ2-7 | TRBV2 | TGTGCCAGCATCTCTCTGCAGGGGGGATACGAGCAGTACTTC | CASISLQGGYEQYF
. | . | TRBJ1-5 | TRBV6-5 | TGTGCCAGCACCGACCTCAGGTCCCAGCATTTT | CASTDLRSQHF
. | . | TRBJ2-1 | TRBV10-1 | TGCGCCAGCAGTGACGTGGACGGAGCAGGCTACAATGAGCAGTTCTTC | CASSDVDGAGYNEQFF
. | . | TRBJ2-7 | TRBV7-2 | TGTGCCAGCAGACCTGAATTAGCGCTTAGCTCCTACGAGCAGTACTTC | CASRPELALSSYEQYF
TRBD2 | . | TRBJ2-3 | TRBV10-3 | TGTGCCATCAGTGAGTCGAAAGGTGGGACTAGCACAGTTACGCAGTATTTT | CAISESKGGTSTVTQYF
. | . | TRBJ2-2 | TRBV5-1 | TGCGCCAGCAGCTCCTTCGGGGCTGGTTCCGGGGAGCTGTTTTTT | CASSSFGAGSGELFF
. | . | TRBJ2-5 | TRBV27 | TGTGCCAGCAGTCCGGGGGGCAGTAAAGAGACCCAGTACTTC | CASSPGGSKETQYF
TRBD1 | once | TRBJ1-5 | TRBV27 | TGTGCCAGCAGTTTATCGACAGGGGCCCTTCAGCCCCAGCATTTT | CASSLSTGALQPQHF
. | . | TRBJ2-2 | TRBV10-1 | TGCGCCAGCAGTCCCCTTCAGGTGTCCGGGGAGCTGTTTTTT | CASSPLQVSGELFF
. | . | TRBJ2-7 | TRBV18 | TGTGCCAGCTCACCCCGTCGGGACGAGCAGTACTTC | CASSPRRDEQYF
. | . | TRBJ2-7 | TRBV7-9 | TGTGCCAGCAGCTCAACGAACTCCTACGAGCAGTACTTC | CASSSTNSYEQYF
TRBD1 | . | TRBJ2-7 | TRBV5-1 | TGCGCCAGCAGTGAAAGGCCGGGACAGGGTTCCTACGAGCAGTACTTC | CASSERPGQGSYEQYF